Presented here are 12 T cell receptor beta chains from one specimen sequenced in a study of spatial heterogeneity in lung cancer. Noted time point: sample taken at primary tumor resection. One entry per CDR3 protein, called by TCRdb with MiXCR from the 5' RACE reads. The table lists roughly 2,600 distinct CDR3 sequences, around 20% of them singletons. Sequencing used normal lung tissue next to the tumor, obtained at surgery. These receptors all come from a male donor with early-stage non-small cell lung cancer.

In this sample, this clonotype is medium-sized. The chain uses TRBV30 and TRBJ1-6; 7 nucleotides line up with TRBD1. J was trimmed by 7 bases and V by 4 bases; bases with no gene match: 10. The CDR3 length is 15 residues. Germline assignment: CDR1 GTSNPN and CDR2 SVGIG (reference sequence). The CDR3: CAWNPLTGVNSPLHF. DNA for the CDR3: TGTGCCTGGAATCCGTTAACAGGGGTAAATTCACCCCTCCACTTT.

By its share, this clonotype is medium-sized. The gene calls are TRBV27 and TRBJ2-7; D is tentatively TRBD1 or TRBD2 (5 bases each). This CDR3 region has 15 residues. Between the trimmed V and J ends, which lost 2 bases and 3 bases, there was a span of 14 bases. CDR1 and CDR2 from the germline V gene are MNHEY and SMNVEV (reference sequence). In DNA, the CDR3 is TGTGCCAGCAGTTTAAAGGCCTCAGGGAGCTACGAGCAGTACTTC. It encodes CASSLKASGSYEQYF.

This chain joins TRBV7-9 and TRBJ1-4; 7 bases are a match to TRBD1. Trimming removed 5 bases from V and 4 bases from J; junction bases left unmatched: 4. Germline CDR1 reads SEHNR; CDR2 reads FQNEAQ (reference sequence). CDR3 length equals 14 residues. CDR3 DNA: TGTGCCAGCAGCCCTGGACAGGATAATGAAAAACTGTTTTTT. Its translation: CASSPGQDNEKLFF.

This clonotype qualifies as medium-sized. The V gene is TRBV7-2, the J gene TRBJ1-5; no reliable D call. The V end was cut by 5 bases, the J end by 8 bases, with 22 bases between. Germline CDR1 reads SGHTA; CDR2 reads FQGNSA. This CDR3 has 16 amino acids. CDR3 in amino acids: CASSPREARGSKPQHF. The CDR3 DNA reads TGTGCCAGCAGCCCACGAGAGGCCCGAGGTTCTAAGCCCCAGCATTTT.

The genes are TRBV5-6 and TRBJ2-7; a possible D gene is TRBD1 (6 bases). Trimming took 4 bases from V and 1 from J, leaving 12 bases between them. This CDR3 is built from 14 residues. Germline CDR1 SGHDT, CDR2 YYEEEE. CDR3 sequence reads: CASSTGTSSYEQYF. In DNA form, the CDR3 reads TGTGCCAGCAGCACCGGGACATCGTCCTACGAGCAGTACTTC.

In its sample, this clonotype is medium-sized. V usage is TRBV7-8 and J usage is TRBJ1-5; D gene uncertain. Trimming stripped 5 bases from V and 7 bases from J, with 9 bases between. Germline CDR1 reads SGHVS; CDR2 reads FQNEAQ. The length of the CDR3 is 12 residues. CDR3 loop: CASSRSSQPQHF. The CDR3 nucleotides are TGTGCCAGCAGCCGAAGTAGCCAGCCCCAGCATTTT.

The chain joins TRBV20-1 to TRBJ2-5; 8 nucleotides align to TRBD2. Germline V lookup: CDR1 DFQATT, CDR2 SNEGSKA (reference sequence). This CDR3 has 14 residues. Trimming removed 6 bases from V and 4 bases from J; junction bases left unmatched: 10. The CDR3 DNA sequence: TGCAGTGCGATTGAGAGCCGGGAGGGAGAGACCCAGTACTTC. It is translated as CSAIESREGETQYF.

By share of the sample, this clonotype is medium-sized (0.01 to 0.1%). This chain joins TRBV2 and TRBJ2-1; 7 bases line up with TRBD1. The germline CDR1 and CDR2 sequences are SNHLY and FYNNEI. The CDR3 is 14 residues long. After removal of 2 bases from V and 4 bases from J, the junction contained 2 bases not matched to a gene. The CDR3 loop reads CASSEPDRYNEQFF. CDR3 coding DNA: TGTGCCAGCAGTGAACCGGACAGGTACAATGAGCAGTTCTTC.

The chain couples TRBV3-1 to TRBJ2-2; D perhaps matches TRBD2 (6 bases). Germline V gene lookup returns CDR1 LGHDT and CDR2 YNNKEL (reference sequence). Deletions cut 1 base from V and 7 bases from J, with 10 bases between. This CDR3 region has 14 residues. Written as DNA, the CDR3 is TGTGCCAGCAGCCAAGTTGCGCGGGGCGGGGAGCTGTTTTTT. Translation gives CASSQVARGGELFF.

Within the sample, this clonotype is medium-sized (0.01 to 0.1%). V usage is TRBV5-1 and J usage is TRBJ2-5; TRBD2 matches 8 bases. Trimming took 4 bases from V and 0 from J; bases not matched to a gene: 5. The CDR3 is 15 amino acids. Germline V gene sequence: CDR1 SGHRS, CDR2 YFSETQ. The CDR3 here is CASSKQTSDQETQYF. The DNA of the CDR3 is TGCGCCAGCAGCAAACAGACTAGCGACCAAGAGACCCAGTACTTC.

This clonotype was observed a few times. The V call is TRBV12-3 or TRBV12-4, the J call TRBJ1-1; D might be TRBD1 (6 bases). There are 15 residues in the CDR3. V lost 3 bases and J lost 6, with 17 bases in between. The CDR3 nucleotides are TGTGCCAGCAGTTTCAGCCCGGGGGCGGGAGCTGAAGCTTTCTTT. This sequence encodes CASSFSPGAGAEAFF.

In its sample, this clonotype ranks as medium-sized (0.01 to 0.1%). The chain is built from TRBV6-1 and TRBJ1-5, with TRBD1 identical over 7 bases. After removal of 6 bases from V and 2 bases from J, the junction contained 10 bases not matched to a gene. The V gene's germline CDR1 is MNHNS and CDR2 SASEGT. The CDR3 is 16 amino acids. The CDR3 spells CASRGEWQGGNQPQHF. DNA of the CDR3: TGTGCCAGCAGGGGTGAATGGCAGGGGGGCAATCAGCCCCAGCATTTT.